The source of this TCR beta chain is a study of blood T cell repertoires in COVID-19. TCRdb keeps only in-frame clones here, not all; method: immunoSEQ multiplex PCR. The sample holds hundreds of thousands of clones, around nine tenths seen once. The V gene's germline CDR1 is LNHDA and CDR2 SQIVND (reference sequence). The CDR3 consists of 14 residues. Losses at the gene ends were 8 bases for V and 7 bases for J; bases not matched to a gene: 5. Only one count was recorded for this clone. The sample consisted of PBMCs or T cells enriched from blood (not recorded which). The source is a woman in her twenties or thirties with acute COVID-19. The V call is TRBV19, the J call TRBJ1-6; 10 nucleotides align to TRBD1. The CDR3 here is CASSRDRGNSPLHF. As DNA, the CDR3 is TGTGCCAGTTCAAGGGACAGGGGAAATTCACCCCTCCACTTT.